This is a list of T cell receptor beta chains from one sample in a study of cytomegalovirus exposure and HLA in healthy donors. This table comes from immunoSEQ multiplex PCR, and its TCRdb copy is limited to in-frame clones, with some not included. The data contain roughly 250,000 clones, around nine tenths of them singletons. The specimen sequenced was PBMCs. These receptors came from a young man in good health and CMV-seronegative. Both conserved end residues are part of each CDR3. A D gene is named only where the DNA matches it firmly. Size is stated for part of the rows, as once, few or many counts, or as a class when the clone is expanded.

j_gene: TRBJ1-2
d_gene: .
abundance: .
len: 16
v_gene: TRBV4-1
CDR3aa: CASSQDGGSPGYGYTF
CDR3nt: TGCGCCAGCAGCCAAGATGGTGGCAGTCCAGGATATGGCTACACCTTC

j_gene: TRBJ2-7
d_gene: TRBD2
abundance: .
len: 11
v_gene: TRBV28
CDR3aa: CASQTGGEQYF
CDR3nt: TGTGCCAGCCAGACCGGGGGGGAGCAGTACTTC

j_gene: TRBJ2-7
d_gene: TRBD1
abundance: .
len: 16
v_gene: TRBV29-1
CDR3aa: CSVDGRGTGDTYEQYF
CDR3nt: TGCAGCGTTGACGGTCGGGGGACAGGAGACACCTACGAGCAGTACTTC

j_gene: TRBJ2-1
d_gene: TRBD2
abundance: .
len: 16
v_gene: TRBV7-9
CDR3aa: CASSSGWGLARDEQFF
CDR3nt: TGTGCCAGCAGCTCAGGGTGGGGACTAGCTAGGGATGAGCAGTTCTTC

j_gene: TRBJ2-2
d_gene: TRBD1
abundance: .
len: 14
v_gene: TRBV10-3
CDR3aa: CAINPGQATGELFF
CDR3nt: TGTGCCATCAATCCGGGACAGGCCACCGGGGAGCTGTTTTTT

j_gene: TRBJ1-2
d_gene: TRBD1
abundance: .
len: 14
v_gene: TRBV27
CDR3aa: CASTSRDSVYGYTF
CDR3nt: TGTGCCAGCACCTCTCGGGACAGCGTCTATGGCTACACCTTC

j_gene: TRBJ1-5
d_gene: .
abundance: .
len: 14
v_gene: TRBV28
CDR3aa: CASSPGSGNQPQHF
CDR3nt: TGTGCCAGCAGTCCAGGGTCTGGCAATCAGCCCCAGCATTTT

j_gene: TRBJ1-1
d_gene: .
abundance: .
len: 14
v_gene: TRBV7-2
CDR3aa: CASSLAVQNTEAFF
CDR3nt: TGTGCCAGCAGCTTAGCCGTACAGAACACTGAAGCTTTCTTT

j_gene: TRBJ2-1
d_gene: TRBD2
abundance: .
len: 17
v_gene: TRBV7-2
CDR3aa: CASSAGRLAGGYNEQFF
CDR3nt: TGTGCCAGCAGCGCAGGACGACTAGCGGGAGGGTACAATGAGCAGTTCTTC

j_gene: TRBJ2-1
d_gene: .
abundance: .
len: 16
v_gene: TRBV9
CDR3aa: CASSPPGTLTYNEQFF
CDR3nt: TGTGCCAGCAGCCCCCCGGGGACACTGACCTACAATGAGCAGTTCTTC

j_gene: TRBJ2-7
d_gene: TRBD1
abundance: .
len: 14
v_gene: TRBV10-2
CDR3aa: CASSPDRVTAEQYF
CDR3nt: TGCGCCAGCAGTCCCGACAGGGTAACGGCTGAGCAGTACTTC

j_gene: TRBJ2-7
d_gene: TRBD1
abundance: .
len: 12
v_gene: TRBV7-9
CDR3aa: CASSGTGYEQYF
CDR3nt: TGTGCCAGCAGCGGGACAGGCTACGAGCAGTACTTC

j_gene: TRBJ2-5
d_gene: .
abundance: .
len: 16
v_gene: TRBV7-9
CDR3aa: CASSRVVAGFQETQYF
CDR3nt: TGTGCCAGCAGCCGAGTAGTTGCGGGGTTCCAAGAGACCCAGTACTTC

j_gene: TRBJ2-7
d_gene: .
abundance: .
len: 13
v_gene: TRBV18
CDR3aa: CASSPGAPYEQYF
CDR3nt: TGTGCCAGCTCACCAGGGGCGCCCTACGAGCAGTACTTC

j_gene: TRBJ2-7
d_gene: .
abundance: once
len: 18
v_gene: TRBV21-1
CDR3aa: CASSKRGAILAEAYEQYF
CDR3nt: TGTGCCAGCAGCAAAAGGGGGGCAATACTAGCGGAGGCCTACGAGCAGTACTTC

j_gene: TRBJ1-2
d_gene: .
abundance: .
len: 12
v_gene: TRBV28
CDR3aa: CASTSGGYGYTF
CDR3nt: TGTGCCAGCACCTCTGGCGGTTATGGCTACACCTTC